This record looks at one TCR beta chain sequence and its context. This clonotype is considered medium-sized (0.01 to 0.1%). The antigen this receptor binds is unknown. Qualities for individual bases were not recorded, and no much larger clone is one base off. The data originate from a study of immune heterogeneity within non-small cell lung tumors (dated by TCRdb to about 2018). In terms of the full investigation: By histology, the tumors included 10 non-squamous carcinomas, 4 squamous cell carcinomas and 1 tumor not otherwise specified. TCR repertoire analysis included under 65 tumor loci from around 16 patients, whereas transcriptome data included only 45 or so loci from about 13 patients. For mutant peptides 8 to 11 amino acids long, netMHCpan-3.0 predicted neoantigen binding to the HLA alleles of each patient. Whole-exome sequencing, RNA-seq and TCR beta repertoire sequencing were combined for multiple spatially distinct regions from each NSCLC tumor so that intratumoral immune heterogeneity could be examined. The research as a whole found: A moderate positive correlation (R roughly 0.35), which was statistically significant, linked local T-cell repertoire clonality to local tumor mutational burden. Within a patient, the same dominant CDR3B clonotypes appeared at multiple loci, but different tumor locations also contained unique high-frequency clones. High-frequency TCR beta clonotypes were largely distinct between individual patients.

The TCR template was genomic DNA extracted from bulk tumor tissue, and approximately 650 ng of gDNA was amplified for each sample. During surgery, multiple biopsies were taken from each primary tumor and placed as far apart as possible within the tumor mass. Patients in the study cohort, which was described as untreated, were newly diagnosed NSCLC cases going through curative surgery. The donors were fewer than 18 patients with newly diagnosed non-small cell lung cancer who were having surgery with curative intent. A couple of independent pathologists reviewed the resected tumor masses. Only high-quality DNA and RNA samples were carried forward to sequencing. The TCR beta CDR3 region was amplified with a multiplex PCR system, in which a first round of 10 cycles was run using 32 V-gene forward and 13 J-gene reverse primers. The first PCR round used a QIAGEN Multiplex PCR Kit, and the primer sequences were filed in Chinese patent CN105087789A. Illumina universal primers were added in a second PCR round performed with the Phusion High-Fidelity PCR Kit. Paired-end sequencing of TCR libraries was carried out on the Illumina HiSeq X Ten platform at a read length of 151 bp. As for the original processing: Reads lacking multiplex PCR primers were removed with Cutadapt, read pairs were merged with PEAR, and CDR3 regions were called with MiXCR default settings. Repertoire diversity was assessed by Shannon entropy, and clonality was calculated as one minus the Shannon entropy divided by the ln of the count of productive unique sequences. Clonotypes present at frequencies of at least 0.5% were defined as dominant or high-frequency T-cell clones. Through fastp at Q25 and MiXCR, TCRdb rebuilt clones from the public reads, retaining in-frame beta chains. Rows with one shared CDR3 protein collapse into an entry with the most common genes and DNA. TCRdb, not the authors, supplied the V and J calls. This sample has around 6,200 distinct CDR3 sequences in its table, and roughly 23% of those were observed once. The biggest ten clones account for more than 6.5% of the sample.

The sequenced sample was lung tumor tissue. The receptor was isolated from a man between 70 and 80 years old with non-small cell lung cancer.

The DNA is TGTGCCAGTAGGACGGGACTCAGGATGTTTTTT. Its protein product is CASRTGLRMFF. The rearranged chain carries TRBV19 and TRBJ2-2; a weak D assignment points to TRBD2 (6 bases agree). V is reduced by 6 bases and J by 15 bases, leaving a spacing of 14 bases between them. The CDR3 spans 11 residues, from the cysteine through the phenylalanine. Of the read, only the CDR3 DNA is kept; its 33 bases are in frame from base 1. In the germline V gene (reference sequence), CDR1 corresponds to LNHDA and CDR2 to SQIVND.